This TCR beta chain was identified during a study of PD-1 blockade in classical Hodgkin lymphoma. Every patient was affected by relapse after autologous stem cell transplantation, while exposure to brentuximab vedotin was not uniform. Complete response, partial response or progressive disease constituted the best responses recorded. Assay used: immunoSEQ multiplex PCR; TCRdb lists only in-frame clones, some missing. This sample has about 40,000 clones, with over 70% found just once. About this clone itself: No antigen is known for it.

Findings and limits, study-wide: By C4D1 there was a significant rise in CD4+ TCR diversity but not in CD8+ TCR diversity. The origin of the repertoire differences remains undefined, with disease activity or prior therapy as possible causes. Newly diagnosed patients had baseline TCR diversity that was reportedly lower than that of healthy donors.

The sequencing used peripheral blood mononuclear cells (PBMCs), collected at baseline. This TCR derives from a human donor with classical Hodgkin lymphoma.

The CDR3: CASSLASYEQYF. Written as DNA, the CDR3 is TGTGCCAGCAGTTTGGCGAGTTACGAGCAGTACTTC. This rearrangement joins TRBV28 to TRBJ2-7; D remains ambiguous. V gave up 3 bases and J gave up 4 bases, with 7 bases separating them. Germline CDR1 MDHEN, CDR2 SYDVKM. The CDR3 spans 12 residues.